Each of the 9 T cell receptor beta chains below was sequenced from the same sample in a study of identical twins. Each CDR3 protein is one row after TCRdb ran MiXCR on the 5' RACE reads. The sample contains 350,000 to 600,000 distinct CDR3 sequences, 13% to 15% of which appear only once. These data also featured in a second study, about yellow fever vaccine responses in identical twins.

The source material was CD4+ T cells sorted from blood. The receptors come from a young woman in good health.

This clonotype has just a few counts. The CDR3 DNA sequence: TGTGCCAGCAACCTCCAAGGACCACAAACAGATACGCAGTATTTT. It codes for CASNLQGPQTDTQYF. V is TRBV2 and J is TRBJ2-3; no firm D call. Germline-derived CDR1 and CDR2 are SNHLY and FYNNEI. The CDR3 contains 15 residues. Trimming cost V 7 bases and J 3 bases, with 17 bases left between them.

The rearrangement links TRBV7-6 to TRBJ2-2, with a tentative D call TRBD1 (5 bases). V shed 1 base and J shed 0 bases, with 9 bases lying between them. This CDR3 has 16 residues. Germline values: CDR1 SGHVS, CDR2 FNYEAQ. Here the CDR3 reads CASSLGTTANTGELFF. The DNA of the CDR3 is TGTGCCAGCAGCTTAGGGACAACAGCGAACACCGGGGAGCTGTTTTTT.

The V gene is TRBV19, the J gene TRBJ2-7; a weak D match, TRBD1 (6 bases). Germline V lookup: CDR1 LNHDA, CDR2 SQIVND (reference sequence). The CDR3 loop spans 12 amino acids. Trimming left V 6 bases short and J 4 bases short, with 10 bases between. The CDR3 reads CASRDSQYEQYF. CDR3 DNA: TGTGCCAGTAGGGACAGCCAATACGAGCAGTACTTC.

This clonotype came up a few times. The chain's CDR3 is CSAMGTSGRSGSYEQYF. CDR3 coding DNA: TGCAGTGCTATGGGGACTAGCGGGAGAAGTGGGTCCTACGAGCAGTACTTC. This sequence joins TRBV20-1 and TRBJ2-7, with 14 bases lining up with TRBD2. There are 17 residues in the CDR3. V was pared by 4 bases and J by 1 base, with 9 bases of the junction left unmatched. The germline V gene has CDR1 DFQATT and CDR2 SNEGSKA (reference sequence).

This rearrangement joins TRBV11-2 to TRBJ2-1; D might be TRBD1 (6 bases). The V and J ends lost 0 bases and 7 bases respectively, with 16 bases between them. Looked up from germline, CDR1 is SGHAT and CDR2 is FQNNGV. CDR3 size: 16 residues. For the CDR3, the DNA is TGTGCCAGCAGCTTAGAAGGTGGGGGCGCAGGGAATGAGCAGTTCTTC. It encodes CASSLEGGGAGNEQFF.

The rearrangement uses TRBV20-1 and TRBJ2-3, with D uncertain. CDR3 length: 13 residues. Germline CDR1 reads DFQATT; CDR2 reads SNEGSKA (reference sequence). V lost 2 bases, J lost 4 bases, and 10 bases lay in between. The CDR3 here is CSARLGGPDTQYF. As DNA, the CDR3 is TGCAGTGCTAGATTGGGCGGTCCAGATACGCAGTATTTT.

V gene TRBV11-3 combines with J gene TRBJ2-7; possibly TRBD2 for D (7 bases). Germline V gene data show CDR1 as SGHNT and CDR2 as YENEEA. V was clipped by 5 bases and J by 2 bases, with 16 bases between them. The length of the CDR3 is 15 residues. CDR3 in amino acids: CASSQRGGKTYEQYF. For the CDR3, the DNA is TGTGCCAGCAGCCAGAGGGGGGGTAAGACCTACGAGCAGTACTTC.

In this sample, this clonotype turned up a few times. V usage is TRBV9 and J usage is TRBJ2-3; the match to TRBD2 covers 7 bases. Germline CDR1 and CDR2: SGDLS and YYNGEE. The CDR3 is made up of 14 amino acids. Trimming at V came to 3 bases and at J to 4 bases, leaving 5 bases not matched to a gene. CDR3 protein: CASSASGVADTQYF. CDR3 DNA sequence: TGTGCCAGCAGCGCAAGCGGGGTGGCAGATACGCAGTATTTT.

The chain is built from TRBV7-2 and TRBJ2-7; D might be TRBD1 or TRBD2, each matching 5 bases. V lost 7 bases and J lost 1, with 14 bases in between. The CDR3 contains 14 residues. The germline CDR1 and CDR2 sequences are SGHTA and FQGNSA. The CDR3 loop is CASNTGTSSYEQYF. The CDR3 DNA sequence: TGTGCCAGCAACACCGGGACCTCATCCTACGAGCAGTACTTC. Together with reference TRBV7-2 and TRBJ2-7, the CDR3 gives the full variable domain: GAGVSQSPSNKVTEKGKDVELRCDPISGHTALYWYRQSLGQGLEFLIYFQGNSAPDKSGLPSDRFSAERTGGSVSTLTIQRTQQEDSAVYLCASNTGTSSYEQYFGPGTRLTVT.